One and the same sample provided the 30 T cell receptor beta chains below, sequenced in a study of blood T cell repertoires in COVID-19. This table comes from immunoSEQ multiplex PCR, and its TCRdb copy is limited to in-frame clones, with some not included. The data hold around 270,000 clones, with around nine tenths observed a single time. The material sequenced was peripheral blood. The receptors derive from an older woman with COVID-19, enrolled during active disease.

V and J are TRBV7-9 and TRBJ2-2, with 9 positions matching TRBD1. Germline CDR1 and CDR2: SEHNR and FQNEAQ (reference sequence). CDR3 length equals 16 residues. The V and J ends lost 5 bases and 3 bases, in that order; junction bases with no gene match: 7. The CDR3 DNA sequence: TGTGCCAGCAGCCCCGGACAGGGGTCAGACACCGGGGAGCTGTTTTTT. It yields the protein CASSPGQGSDTGELFF.

This clone was seen only a few times. The sample contains more than one DNA sequence encoding this CDR3. The J gene is TRBJ2-3, the V gene TRBV7-3; no reliable D call. Per germline, CDR1 SGHTA and CDR2 FQGTGA. This CDR3 region has 14 residues. V lost 1 base and J lost 2, with 7 bases in between. CDR3 sequence reads: CASSLSGSTDTQYF. In DNA form, the CDR3 reads TGTGCCAGCAGCTTAAGCGGATCCACAGATACGCAGTATTTT. Full variable domain (missing parts from reference TRBV7-3 and TRBJ2-3): GAGVSQTPSNKVTEKGKYVELRCDPISGHTALYWYRQSLGQGPEFLIYFQGTGAADDSGLPNDRFFAVRPEGSVSTLKIQRTERGDSAVYLCASSLSGSTDTQYFGPGTRLTVL.

This chain uses TRBV28 with TRBJ1-6; 8 bases match TRBD1. Germline CDR1 is MDHEN and CDR2 is SYDVKM. The CDR3 is made up of 15 amino acids. V lost 5 bases and J lost 4; bases outside the gene matches: 4. The CDR3 loop is CASSPRTGYNSPLHF. The CDR3 DNA sequence: TGTGCCAGCAGTCCCAGGACAGGGTATAATTCACCCCTCCACTTT.

The chain couples TRBV24-1 to TRBJ2-1; the match to TRBD2 covers 15 bases. CDR1 is KGHDR and CDR2 is SFDVKD in the germline V gene. The ends lost 1 base at V and 0 bases at J; junction bases unmatched: 3. The CDR3 has 19 residues. The DNA for the CDR3 is TGTGCCACCAGTGATTTCGGGACTAGCGGGAGGAGCTCCTACAATGAGCAGTTCTTC. Protein sequence: CATSDFGTSGRSSYNEQFF.

CDR3: CASSQVASTYEQYF. DNA for the CDR3: TGTGCCAGCAGCCAAGTTGCTAGTACCTACGAGCAGTACTTC. The V gene is TRBV14, the J gene TRBJ2-7; D unresolved. The CDR3 covers 14 residues. V was trimmed by 1 base and J by 2 bases, leaving 9 bases between them. The germline CDR1 and CDR2 sequences are SGHDN and FVKESK. The whole variable domain, remainder taken from reference TRBV14 and TRBJ2-7, is EAGVTQFPSHSVIEKGQTVTLRCDPISGHDNLYWYRRVMGKEIKFLLHFVKESKQDESGMPNNRFLAERTGGTYSTLKVQPAELEDSGVYFCASSQVASTYEQYFGPGTRLTVT.

V is TRBV4-2 and J is TRBJ1-5; 7 bases map to TRBD1. Germline V CDR1 and CDR2: LGHNA, YNFKEQ. The CDR3 sequence is 16 residues long. V dropped 0 bases and J dropped 6; count of bases not matched to a gene: 8. CDR3 amino acids: CASSQDLKGAVQPQHF. CDR3 DNA sequence: TGTGCCAGCAGCCAAGATTTAAAGGGGGCGGTTCAGCCCCAGCATTTT.

This chain links TRBV9 with TRBJ2-5; 8 bases line up with TRBD2. V shed 4 bases and J 1 base; nucleotides not matched to a gene: 6. CDR3 length equals 15 residues. Germline CDR1 reads SGDLS; CDR2 reads YYNGEE. The CDR3 coding sequence is TGTGCCAGCAGCACCGGACTAGCTATCCAAGAGACCCAGTACTTC. This sequence encodes CASSTGLAIQETQYF.

V and J are TRBV28 and TRBJ1-3, with D tentatively TRBD1 (5 bases). The germline V and J ends were trimmed by 4 bases and 0 bases, with 10 bases remaining between them. The CDR3 loop spans 15 amino acids. CDR1 MDHEN and CDR2 SYDVKM come from the germline V gene. The CDR3 DNA follows: TGTGCCAGCAGTTCCTTGGACAACTCTGGAAACACCATATATTTT. Translation gives CASSSLDNSGNTIYF. Together with reference TRBV28 and TRBJ1-3, the CDR3 gives the full variable domain: DVKVTQSSRYLVKRTGEKVFLECVQDMDHENMFWYRQDPGLGLRLIYFSYDVKMKEKGDIPEGYSVSREKKERFSLILESASTNQTSMYLCASSSLDNSGNTIYFGEGSWLTVV.

CDR3 region: CATSRPGQGIGYTF. The CDR3 DNA follows: TGTGCCACCAGCAGACCGGGACAGGGGATTGGCTACACCTTC. This sequence joins TRBV15 and TRBJ1-2; 10 bases match TRBD1. With V trimmed by 2 bases and J by 7 bases, 4 bases remained unmatched. This CDR3 contains 14 residues. CDR1 and CDR2 from the germline V gene are LNHNV and YYDKDF (reference sequence).

This clone was seen at least ten times. The genes are TRBV6-5 and TRBJ2-7; possible D gene TRBD1, 7 bases. V lost 8 bases and J lost 3, with 14 bases in between. The germline gives CDR1 MNHEY, CDR2 SVGAGI. The CDR3 consists of 13 residues. CDR3 in DNA: TGTGCCAGCGTGGGGGGACAGCGCTACGAGCAGTACTTC. It translates to CASVGGQRYEQYF.

V usage is TRBV20-1 and J usage is TRBJ2-1; a possible D gene is TRBD2 (7 bases). CDR1 and CDR2 (germline): DFQATT, SNEGSKA (reference sequence). V gave up 7 bases and J gave up 12 bases, with 13 bases separating them. CDR3 length: 10 amino acids. The CDR3 DNA follows: TGCAGTGGAGCGGGACATAGGCAGTTCTTC. This translates into CSGAGHRQFF.

The rearrangement uses TRBV7-8 and TRBJ2-1; 7 nucleotides agree with TRBD2. The CDR3 consists of 17 residues. The J segment lost 0 bases and the V segment lost 4 bases, leaving 9 bases of the junction unmatched. Germline CDR1 is SGHVS and CDR2 is FQNEAQ. The chain's CDR3 is CASSSSRLAVSYNEQFF. DNA of the CDR3: TGTGCCAGCAGCTCAAGCCGGCTAGCGGTCTCCTACAATGAGCAGTTCTTC.

V is TRBV5-1 and J is TRBJ2-7; perhaps TRBD1 as D (5 bases). From germline, CDR1 is SGHRS and CDR2 YFSETQ. V was shortened by 2 bases and J by 5 bases, with 17 bases between the two germline ends. This CDR3 is built from 15 residues. Here the CDR3 DNA reads TGCGCCAGCAGCTTATGGGCCAGGGCAAGTGACGAGCAGTACTTC. It codes for CASSLWARASDEQYF.

This clone was detected only a few times. This sample also contains other DNA sequences that code for the same CDR3. The V and J genes are TRBV28 and TRBJ2-7; D gene ambiguous. The CDR3 sequence is 11 residues long. With 5 bases removed from V and 4 bases from J, the gap between germline ends came to 6 bases. CDR1 is MDHEN, CDR2 SYDVKM, per germline. CDR3 DNA: TGTGCCAGCAGTCTGACTTACGAGCAGTACTTC. Translated: CASSLTYEQYF. Combining the CDR3 with reference TRBV28 and TRBJ2-7 gives the whole variable domain DVKVTQSSRYLVKRTGEKVFLECVQDMDHENMFWYRQDPGLGLRLIYFSYDVKMKEKGDIPEGYSVSREKKERFSLILESASTNQTSMYLCASSLTYEQYFGPGTRLTVT.

This clone was counted a single time. The chain links TRBV24-1 to TRBJ2-3; D perhaps matches TRBD2 (6 bases). Germline-derived CDR1 and CDR2 are KGHDR and SFDVKD. The V gene lost 7 bases and the J gene lost 1 base, with 14 bases spanning the gap. The CDR3 is 15 residues long. The CDR3 sequence is CATSVRAGRTDTQYF. The CDR3 nucleotides are TGTGCCACCAGCGTCCGGGCGGGGCGCACAGATACGCAGTATTTT.

V gene TRBV7-3 combines with J gene TRBJ2-5; the match to TRBD2 covers 14 bases. Trimming cost V 5 bases and J 7 bases; bases outside gene matches: 6. In germline, CDR1 is SGHTA, CDR2 FQGTGA. The CDR3 runs to 15 residues. In DNA, the CDR3 is TGTGCCAGCAGCCCGGGACTAGCGGGGGTGAGGACCCAGTACTTC. Translation: CASSPGLAGVRTQYF.

The J gene is TRBJ1-2, the V gene TRBV10-3, with D possibly being TRBD1 (5 bases). V lost 4 bases, J lost 4 bases, and 13 bases lay in between. CDR1 and CDR2 from the germline V gene are ENHRY and SYGVKD. The CDR3 is 14 amino acids. CDR3 sequence: CAISVSTGTYGYTF. In DNA, the CDR3 is TGTGCCATCAGTGTTTCAACAGGAACCTATGGCTACACCTTC.

The rearrangement uses TRBV28 and TRBJ1-6, with a possible D match to TRBD1 (5 bases). This CDR3 contains 14 residues. V lost 7 bases and J lost 9, with 16 bases in between. Germline-derived CDR1 and CDR2 are MDHEN and SYDVKM. The CDR3 DNA follows: TGTGCCAGCACCACGGGAGTGAGGGGTTCACCCCTCCACTTT. It codes for CASTTGVRGSPLHF.

The V and J genes are TRBV5-4 and TRBJ2-1, with 10 bases matching TRBD2. The junction had 4 bases not matched to a gene; V was cut back by 0 bases and J by 1 base. The germline V gene has CDR1 SGHNT and CDR2 YYREEE (reference sequence). The CDR3 loop spans 17 amino acids. In nucleotides, the CDR3 is TGTGCCAGCAGCTTGGCCCCTAGCGGGAGTTCCTACAATGAGCAGTTCTTC. It codes for CASSLAPSGSSYNEQFF.

The chain couples TRBV6-5 to TRBJ1-1, with a weak D call TRBD1 (5 bases). The CDR3 runs to 15 residues. The V gene lost 8 bases and the J gene lost 2 bases, with 18 bases spanning the gap. From germline, CDR1 is MNHEY and CDR2 SVGAGI. CDR3 amino acids: CASLTLPRANTEAFF. CDR3 DNA: TGTGCCAGCCTAACTCTCCCCAGGGCTAACACTGAAGCTTTCTTT.

Only one count was recorded for this clone. The V call is TRBV29-1, the J call TRBJ1-2, with TRBD1 matching 9 bases. The CDR3 is 14 residues long. Trimming cost V 7 bases and J 7 bases; bases outside gene matches: 13. The germline CDR1 and CDR2 sequences are SQVTM and ANQGSEA. The CDR3 reads CSALSGQGTTGYTF. For the CDR3, the DNA is TGCAGCGCCTTATCGGGACAGGGCACAACTGGCTACACCTTC. The full variable domain, its missing parts supplied by reference TRBV29-1 and TRBJ1-2, is SAVISQKPSRDICQRGTSLTIQCQVDSQVTMMFWYRQQPGQSLTLIATANQGSEATYESGFVIDKFPISRPNLTFSTLTVSNMSPEDSSIYLCSALSGQGTTGYTFGSGTRLTVV.

V and J are TRBV27 and TRBJ1-2; a possible D gene is TRBD1 (6 bases). The length of the CDR3 is 14 residues. V gave up 3 bases and J gave up 8 bases, with 16 bases separating them. The germline V gene has CDR1 MNHEY and CDR2 SMNVEV (reference sequence). CDR3 sequence (DNA): TGTGCCAGCAGTTTGGGGGGGGGCCCCGGGGGCTACACCTTC. It encodes CASSLGGGPGGYTF.

CDR3 protein: CSVGDTYTGELFF. Here the CDR3 DNA reads TGCAGCGTCGGTGACACTTACACCGGGGAGCTGTTTTTT. V is TRBV29-1 and J is TRBJ2-2; no firm D call. The CDR3 consists of 13 residues. Germline values: CDR1 SQVTM, CDR2 ANQGSEA. Trimming took off 6 bases at V and 3 bases at J, with 11 bases between the two ends.

The chain uses TRBV9 and TRBJ1-2, with 12 bases aligning to TRBD1. Germline V gene lookup returns CDR1 SGDLS and CDR2 YYNGEE. The CDR3 extends over 17 amino acids. J lost 6 bases, V lost 0 bases, and 9 bases had no gene match. The CDR3 DNA reads as TGTGCCAGCAGCGTAGCTCTCCGGGGACAGGGGGCGAATGGCTACACCTTC. The encoded protein is CASSVALRGQGANGYTF.

The chain carries TRBV30 and TRBJ2-1; tentative D call: TRBD2 (5 bases). The CDR3 runs to 13 residues. Germline CDR1 is GTSNPN and CDR2 is SVGIG (reference sequence). Trimming shortened V by 2 bases and J by 2 bases, and 7 bases separated the two germline ends. The CDR3 loop reads CAWSNGAYNEQFF. Written as DNA, the CDR3 is TGTGCCTGGAGTAACGGGGCCTACAATGAGCAGTTCTTC.

The chain is built from TRBV18 and TRBJ1-1, with D possibly being TRBD1 (6 bases). Trimming cost V 1 base and J 0 bases, with 12 bases left between them. There are 16 residues in the CDR3. The germline gives CDR1 KGHSH, CDR2 LQKENI. The chain's CDR3 is CASSPLRTDLNTEAFF. CDR3 nucleotide sequence: TGTGCCAGCTCACCACTACGGACAGACTTGAACACTGAAGCTTTCTTT.

The rearrangement links TRBV5-6 to TRBJ2-2; D call uncertain. Germline lookup yields CDR1 SGHDT and CDR2 YYEEEE. The CDR3 is 16 residues long. V was cut by 1 base and J by 1 base, with 11 bases left in between. The CDR3 sequence is CASSLSGSRNTGELFF. The CDR3 nucleotides read TGTGCCAGCAGCTTGTCCGGGTCGCGGAACACCGGGGAGCTGTTTTTT.

This clone was observed once. The chain couples TRBV5-4 to TRBJ2-1; weak D call: TRBD2 (5 bases). CDR1 SGHNT and CDR2 YYREEE come from the germline V gene (reference sequence). The ends were cut back, 4 bases at V and 5 bases at J, with 10 bases in the middle. The CDR3 has 13 residues. CDR3 bases: TGTGCCAGCAGCCGGGATCTGAACAATGAGCAGTTCTTC. Its translation: CASSRDLNNEQFF. Filled out from reference TRBV5-4 and TRBJ2-1, the complete variable domain reads ETGVTQSPTHLIKTRGQQVTLRCSSQSGHNTVSWYQQALGQGPQFIFQYYREEENGRGNFPPRFSGLQFPNYSSELNVNALELDDSALYLCASSRDLNNEQFFGPGTRLTVL.

The chain is built from TRBV12-3 or TRBV12-4 and TRBJ2-1; D remains unclear. V lost 4 bases and J 4 bases, leaving 2 bases between the germline ends. This CDR3 is built from 11 residues. CDR3 region: CASSSYNEQFF. DNA of the CDR3: TGTGCCAGCAGTTCTTACAATGAGCAGTTCTTC.

This clone showed up many times. The chain recombines TRBV7-3 with TRBJ1-1; perhaps TRBD1 as D (6 bases). Per germline, CDR1 SGHTA and CDR2 FQGTGA. V was clipped by 5 bases and J by 3 bases, with 10 bases between them. CDR3 length: 13 residues. The CDR3 nucleotides read TGTGCCAGCAGCGTTGGACAGCACACTGAAGCTTTCTTT. Encoded protein: CASSVGQHTEAFF.